Below, one T cell receptor (beta chain) is given with its context. The data belong to a study of shared clonotypes between healthy human individuals. Measured with immunoSEQ multiplex PCR; TCRdb has only the in-frame clones, and not every one. The profile shows about 1.5 million clones, 95% to 99% of them singletons. The source of this sequence is a man aged 30 to 45 in good health. Sequencing used naive CD4+ T cells sorted from blood. Subset reported: CD45RA+ positively selected.

The CDR3 bases are TGTGCCAGCAGCTTAGACCCAGGGGCGAACTATGGCTACACCTTC. Translated, it gives CASSLDPGANYGYTF. V usage is TRBV7-9 and J usage is TRBJ1-2, with D possibly TRBD1 on 6 matching bases. This CDR3 contains 15 residues. In germline, CDR1 is SEHNR, CDR2 FQNEAQ (reference sequence). The V end lost 1 base, the J end lost 2 bases, and 11 bases lay between the germline ends.